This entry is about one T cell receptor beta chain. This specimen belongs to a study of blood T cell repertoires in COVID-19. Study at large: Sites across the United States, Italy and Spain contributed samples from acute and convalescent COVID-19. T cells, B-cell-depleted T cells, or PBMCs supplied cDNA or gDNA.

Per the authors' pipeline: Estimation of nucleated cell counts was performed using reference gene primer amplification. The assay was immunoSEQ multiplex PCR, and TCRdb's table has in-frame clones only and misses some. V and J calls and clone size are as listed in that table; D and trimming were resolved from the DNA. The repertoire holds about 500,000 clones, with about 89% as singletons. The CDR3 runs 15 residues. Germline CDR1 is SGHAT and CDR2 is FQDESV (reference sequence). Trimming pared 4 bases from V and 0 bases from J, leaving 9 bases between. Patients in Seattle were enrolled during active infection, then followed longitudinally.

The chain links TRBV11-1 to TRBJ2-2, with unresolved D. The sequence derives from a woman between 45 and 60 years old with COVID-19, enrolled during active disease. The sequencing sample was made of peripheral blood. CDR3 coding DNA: TGTGCCAGCAGCTCCAGATTGGCGAACACCGGGGAGCTGTTTTTT. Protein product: CASSSRLANTGELFF.